This TCR beta chain came from a study of CD8+ T cells in alopecia areata. cDNA reverse transcribed from extracted RNA served as the sequencing template. Repertoires were generated with immunoSEQ multiplex PCR, while TCRdb's copy carries only in-frame clones and drops some. The table lists roughly 190,000 clones, approximately 67% of them singletons. V dropped 3 bases and J dropped 6; count of bases not matched to a gene: 2. This CDR3 has 15 residues. The germline gives CDR1 MNHNS, CDR2 SASEGT. Study conclusions and caveats: It was lesional scalp, especially alopecia totalis/universalis, that showed higher clonality than normal scalp.

Treatment of the sample: oral pan-JAK inhibitor, 5-10 mg twice daily. The sorting of PBMCs gave CD4+ and CD8+ T cells. Remarks on this clone: Its antigen is not identified.

V gene TRBV6-1 combines with J gene TRBJ1-6; 10 nucleotides align to TRBD1. Material: CD4+ T cells sorted from blood, obtained around week 50, from a patient treated with tofacitinib. This sequence originates from a human donor with alopecia areata. CDR3 in DNA: TGTGCCAGCAGTGAGTGGACAGGGGGTAATTCACCCCTCCACTTT. Amino acids: CASSEWTGGNSPLHF.